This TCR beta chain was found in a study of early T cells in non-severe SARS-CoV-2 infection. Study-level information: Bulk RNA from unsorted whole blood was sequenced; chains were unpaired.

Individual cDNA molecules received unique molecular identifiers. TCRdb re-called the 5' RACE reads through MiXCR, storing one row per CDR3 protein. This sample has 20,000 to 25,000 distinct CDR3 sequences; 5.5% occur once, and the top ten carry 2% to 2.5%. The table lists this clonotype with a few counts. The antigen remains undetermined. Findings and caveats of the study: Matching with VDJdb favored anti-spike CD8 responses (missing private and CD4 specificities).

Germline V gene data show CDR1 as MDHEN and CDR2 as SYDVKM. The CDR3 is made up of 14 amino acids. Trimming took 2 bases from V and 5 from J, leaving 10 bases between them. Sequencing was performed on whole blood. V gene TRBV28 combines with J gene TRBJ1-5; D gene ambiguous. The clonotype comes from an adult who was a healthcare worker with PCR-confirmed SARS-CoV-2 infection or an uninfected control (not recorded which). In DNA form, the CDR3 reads TGTGCCAGCAGTTTAGGTGGGCATTATCAGCCCCAGCATTTT. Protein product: CASSLGGHYQPQHF.